This T cell receptor (beta chain) derives from a study of cytomegalovirus exposure and HLA in healthy donors. The study's findings and limits: TCR sequences were mostly rare, though some public TCRs occurred in many donors.

The CDR3 has 15 amino acids. V was trimmed by 1 base and J by 0 bases, leaving 11 bases between them. Germline V gene lookup returns CDR1 SGHTS and CDR2 YDEGEE. As for this clone: Its target is unknown.

TCRdb's table, derived via immunoSEQ multiplex PCR, lists solely in-frame clones and lacks some. The table lists about 240,000 clones, around nine tenths of them singletons. The origin of this receptor is a young man in good health and CMV-seronegative. J is TRBJ2-7 and V is TRBV5-8, with TRBD2 as a possible D gene (7 bases). Sequenced: PBMCs. The DNA of the CDR3 is TGTGCCAGCAGCTTGCGGGGGGCCTACTCCTACGAGCAGTACTTC. Translation gives CASSLRGAYSYEQYF.